The 9 T cell receptor beta chains in this list originate from one sample, sequenced in a study of CD8 T cells in ankylosing spondylitis. Overall study findings and caveats: Among TCR beta sequences, a motif of fewer than 10 highly homologous variants appeared characteristic of ankylosing spondylitis blood.

Their specific antigens are unknown. TCRdb used MiXCR to reprocess the 5' RACE reads, holding one entry per CDR3 protein. The table records tens of thousands of distinct CDR3 sequences, roughly 8.5% of them present only once. The source material was blood, either unsorted or a sorted T cell fraction (not recorded which). Every receptor here comes from a male donor with ankylosing spondylitis.

This clonotype has at least ten counts. The chain recombines TRBV20-1 with TRBJ2-1; TRBD1 matches at 11 bases. J was trimmed by 8 bases and V by 0 bases; bases with no gene match: 3. The CDR3 sequence is 14 residues long. Germline V gene lookup returns CDR1 DFQATT and CDR2 SNEGSKA (reference sequence). CDR3 amino acids: CSAREWTGGYEQFF. The CDR3 DNA is TGCAGTGCTAGAGAGTGGACAGGGGGCTATGAGCAGTTCTTC.

The chain recombines TRBV7-9 with TRBJ2-1, with TRBD2 matching over 7 bases. CDR1 SEHNR and CDR2 FQNEAQ come from the germline V gene (reference sequence). The length of the CDR3 is 13 residues. V shed 8 bases and J 10 bases; nucleotides not matched to a gene: 11. CDR3 loop: CASSASGVEEQFF. The CDR3, as DNA: TGTGCCAGCTCAGCTAGCGGCGTGGAGGAGCAGTTCTTC.

This clonotype showed up many times. This chain links TRBV7-9 with TRBJ1-3; D not resolved. The CDR3 has 16 residues. In germline, CDR1 is SEHNR, CDR2 FQNEAQ (reference sequence). V gave up 2 bases and J gave up 0 bases, with 11 bases separating them. The CDR3 DNA reads as TGTGCCAGCAGCTTAAGTCTGGTCTTCTCTGGAAACACCATATATTTT. Translated, it gives CASSLSLVFSGNTIYF.

This clonotype appeared a few times. The chain combines TRBV7-8 with TRBJ1-2, with unresolved D. CDR3 size: 14 residues. Germline loops: CDR1 SGHVS, CDR2 FQNEAQ. Trimming took 1 base from V and 1 from J, leaving 7 bases between them. Here the CDR3 reads CASSLEGYNYGYTF. The CDR3 DNA follows: TGTGCCAGCAGCTTAGAGGGTTATAACTATGGCTACACCTTC.

This clonotype has more than one count but fewer than ten. This chain connects TRBV7-8 to TRBJ2-5; TRBD1 matches 8 bases. CDR1 and CDR2 (germline): SGHVS, FQNEAQ. The CDR3 consists of 16 residues. With 5 bases clipped from V and 1 base from J, the junction kept 9 bases outside the gene matches. The CDR3 DNA is TGTGCCAGCAGCCAAGAAGCGACAGGGGCCCAAGAGACCCAGTACTTC. Translated, it gives CASSQEATGAQETQYF.

This clonotype occurred many times. In DNA, the CDR3 is TGTGCCAGCAGTTTTGCCCCTCTACTAGCGGCAGCACATGAGCAGTTCTTC. Translated, it gives CASSFAPLLAAAHEQFF. The V call is TRBV12-3 or TRBV12-4, the J call TRBJ2-1, with 8 positions matching TRBD2. After removal of 3 bases from V and 8 bases from J, the junction contained 15 bases not matched to a gene. This CDR3 region has 17 residues.

This clonotype was counted at least ten times. The CDR3 reads CASSVNSGIDAGEQYF. CDR3 bases: TGTGCCAGCAGTGTTAATAGCGGGATTGATGCGGGCGAGCAGTACTTC. V and J are TRBV2 and TRBJ2-7; 8 bases fit TRBD2. CDR1 and CDR2 (germline): SNHLY, FYNNEI. Trimming removed 4 bases from V and 6 bases from J; junction bases left unmatched: 14. The CDR3 is made up of 16 amino acids.

The rearrangement uses TRBV19 and TRBJ1-2; no clear D. The CDR3 is made up of 15 amino acids. CDR1 and CDR2 from the germline V gene are LNHDA and SQIVND (reference sequence). Trimming took 8 bases from V and 0 from J, leaving 16 bases between them. CDR3 sequence (DNA): TGTGCCAGTTCCCCCCGGCCAGCTGCTAACTATGGCTACACCTTC. It translates to CASSPRPAANYGYTF.

Worth noting for this clonotype: Germline and junction disagree at one end, which may indicate a read error. This chain joins TRBV5-1 and TRBJ2-6, with D possibly TRBD1 on 5 matching bases. Germline assignment: CDR1 SGHRS and CDR2 YFSETQ. The CDR3 contains 18 residues. CDR3 sequence (DNA): TGCGCCAGCAGCTTAGAGGAGACAATCTTCTCTGGGGCCAACGGCCTGACTTTC. Its protein product is CASSLEETIFSGANGLTF.